This TCR beta chain came from a study of shared clonotypes between healthy human individuals. Whole-study findings and limits: Sampling was confined to blood; repertoires within tissues likely differ.

The germline V and J ends were trimmed by 3 bases and 5 bases, with 8 bases remaining between them. The germline V gene has CDR1 GTSNPN and CDR2 SVGIG (reference sequence). The CDR3 loop spans 11 amino acids. Worth noting for this clone: Its cognate antigen is unknown.

TCRdb's copy holds only in-frame clones and misses some; the assay was immunoSEQ multiplex PCR. This repertoire shows around 2.5 million clones, approximately 93% found once; its top ten account for about 0.34%. The sequence derives from a young man in good health. Some clones in this sample may be carry-over from other donors' samples. The chain employs TRBV30 and TRBJ2-7; D is undetermined. Sequencing was performed on naive CD4+ T cells from PBMCs. The subset was: CD45RA+ positively selected. CDR3 sequence (DNA): TGTGCCTGGAGCGAAAATAACGAGCAGTACTTC. Translation: CAWSENNEQYF.